The present entry profiles one TCR beta chain with its context. The antigen it binds to is not known. No base qualities exist here, and no much larger clone lies one base off it. These data belong to a study of blood T cell repertoires in COVID-19 (dated by TCRdb to 2020 to 2021). Turning to the overall study: The collaborator samples originated in the United States, Italy and Spain and spanned the acute and convalescent phases of COVID-19. The material from the prospective study consisted of cDNA or gDNA derived from T cells, B-cell-depleted T cells, or PBMCs. The repertoires were released in a freely available public database intended as a resource for research on the immune response to SARS-CoV-2. Deeply sampled blood TCRbeta repertoires from subjects exposed to, actively infected with, or recovered from COVID-19 were included in the dataset. Where HLA class I and class II types were available, the types were taken from metadata supplied by the sample provider, not from assay-based typing. A de-identified subject ID, COVID-19 status, age in years and sex were almost always included in the sample metadata. Samples were obtained from the ongoing ImmuneRACE study (first 160 participants) and from 1,254 subjects provided by 6 global collaborators.

Its CDR3 holds 18 amino acids, cysteine through phenylalanine. The kept DNA is CDR3 alone, 54 bases in frame from the first base. Per the germline V gene, SGHVS is the CDR1 and FQNEAQ is the CDR2. V is trimmed back by 2 bases and J by 7 bases, and the junction contains 16 bases that no gene match accounts for. TCRbeta CDR3 regions were amplified from genomic DNA by means of the immunoSEQ Assay, a bias-controlled multiplex PCR. The paper's data handling went like this. The number of nucleated cells in each sample was estimated from the amplification of reference gene primers within the assay. Sequence reads were collapsed and filtered to measure the absolute abundance of every unique TCRbeta CDR3 rearrangement. For each sample, productive Simpson clonality was calculated by taking the square root of Simpson's diversity index across productive rearrangements. Here the immuneACCESS table is served through TCRdb, limited to in-frame sequences with V and J called. Missing clones are a known gap in these copies; in checked studies unresolved V genes cover under half, and the rest lacks a known reason. From that table come the V and J calls and clone size; the DNA was used to work out D and trimming. This sample lists roughly 110,000 clones; 85% to 90% were detected once. The ten largest account for approximately 19% of the sample.

The collaborating institutions used their own protocols to collect whole blood in K2EDTA tubes. Collaborator samples were shipped for TCRbeta analysis as frozen whole blood, isolated PBMCs, or DNA extracted from either sample type. Findings and caveats that apply to the study as a whole: The quantity of clinical and demographic metadata differed by source and by participant and was supplied without curation.

This TCR derives from a human donor with acute or convalescent COVID-19. The donor label of this sample is uncertain. The V gene is TRBV7-8 and the J gene is TRBJ2-1; TRBD2 agrees with 8 junctional bases. The material sequenced was peripheral blood. The encoded CDR3 is CASSLMGNPGGLSNEQFF. The sequenced DNA is TGTGCCAGCAGCTTAATGGGGAACCCGGGGGGGCTCTCGAATGAGCAGTTCTTC.